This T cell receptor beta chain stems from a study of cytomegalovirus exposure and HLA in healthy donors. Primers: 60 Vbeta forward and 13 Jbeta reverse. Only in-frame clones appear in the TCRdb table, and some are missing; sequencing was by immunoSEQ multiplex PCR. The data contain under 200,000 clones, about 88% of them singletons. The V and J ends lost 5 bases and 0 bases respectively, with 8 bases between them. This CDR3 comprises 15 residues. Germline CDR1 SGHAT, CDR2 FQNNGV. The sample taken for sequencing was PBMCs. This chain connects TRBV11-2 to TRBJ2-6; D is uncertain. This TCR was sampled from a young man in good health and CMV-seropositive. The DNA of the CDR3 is TGTGCCAGCAGCCGGGTATTCTCTGGGGCCAACGTCCTGACTTTC. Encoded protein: CASSRVFSGANVLTF.